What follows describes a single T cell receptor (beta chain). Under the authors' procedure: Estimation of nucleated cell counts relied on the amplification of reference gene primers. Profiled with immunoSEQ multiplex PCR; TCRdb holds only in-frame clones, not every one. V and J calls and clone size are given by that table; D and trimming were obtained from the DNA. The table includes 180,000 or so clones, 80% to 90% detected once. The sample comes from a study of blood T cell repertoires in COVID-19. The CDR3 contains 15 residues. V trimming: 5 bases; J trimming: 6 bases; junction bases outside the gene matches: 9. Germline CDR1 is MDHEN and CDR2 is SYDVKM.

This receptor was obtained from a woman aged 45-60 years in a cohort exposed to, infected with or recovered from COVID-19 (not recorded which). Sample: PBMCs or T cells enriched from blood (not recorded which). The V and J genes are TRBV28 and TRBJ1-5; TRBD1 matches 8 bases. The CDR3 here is CASSLPTGAAQPQHF. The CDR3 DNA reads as TGTGCCAGCAGTCTACCGACAGGGGCGGCTCAGCCCCAGCATTTT.